This T cell receptor beta chain is drawn from a study of CD8 T cells in ankylosing spondylitis (dated by TCRdb to the late 2010s). Regarding the study in general: T cell receptor beta repertoires were profiled in healthy donors and ankylosing spondylitis patients so that disease-linked TCR variants could be found. The whole study cohort included 108 healthy donors and 25 ankylosing spondylitis patients. Peripheral blood samples were taken, and synovial fluid was additionally collected from ankylosing spondylitis patients.

This clonotype was counted a few times. This clone's antigen is unknown. No much larger clone exists at a distance of one base, and base qualities are not known. Trimming leaves V shorter by 4 bases and J shorter by 5 bases, with the junction holding 8 bases beyond the gene matches. Spanning cysteine to phenylalanine, the CDR3 consists of 14 amino acids. CDR3 DNA only is kept here, 42 bases in frame from base 1. Taken from the germline V gene (reference sequence), the CDR1 and CDR2 loops are DFQATT and SNEGSKA. The instrument given in TCRdb is Illumina HiSeq 2500. TCR beta libraries were prepared by quantitative 5'-RACE with molecular barcodes. The authors' analysis ran thus. To identify disease-linked TCR variants, a new computational method was used, one built on a probabilistic model of VDJ rearrangement. Using fastp trimming at Q25 and MiXCR clonotype assembly, TCRdb reanalyzed the public sequencing data and kept in-frame beta chains. Every distinct CDR3 protein forms one entry, paired with its most common genes and DNA. The V and J calls, along with clone size, are taken from TCRdb and not from the paper's own processing. The sample table shows 450,000 to 550,000 distinct CDR3 sequences, and approximately 5% are seen once. Under 4.5% of the sample goes to the ten largest clones.

What the work shows at the level of the full study, not this receptor alone: The disease-linked clones showed a CD8+ phenotype and occurred at relatively low frequencies in peripheral blood. A TCR beta motif of 8 or 9 highly homologous amino acid variants appeared characteristic of blood from ankylosing spondylitis patients. The disease-linked clones were reported to be significantly enriched in matched synovial fluid samples from ankylosing spondylitis patients. Some motif variants were previously reported in synovial fluid and blood of reactive arthritis patients, suggesting common disease-initiation mechanisms.

This TCR derives from a male donor with ankylosing spondylitis. The V and J segments used are TRBV20-1 and TRBJ1-5, with 7 junctional bases fitting TRBD1. Sequencing used blood, either unsorted or a sorted T cell fraction (not recorded which). The nucleotide sequence reads TGCAGTGCTACTCCAGGGGGAGGGGATCAGCCCCAGCATTTT. This translates into CSATPGGGDQPQHF.